This entry is about one T cell receptor beta chain. Its antigen is unidentified. The assay was immunoSEQ multiplex PCR, and TCRdb's table has in-frame clones only and misses some. The sample holds 190,000 or so clones; around 90% are singletons and the top ten take roughly 25%. The entry originates in a study of T cell responses to AZD1222 COVID-19 vaccine. Overall study findings and caveats: An increase in Spike-specific TCR breadth and depth was observed after two AZD1222 doses. Repertoire collection took place solely once the T cell response had peaked.

Losses at the gene ends were 6 bases for V and 0 bases for J; bases not matched to a gene: 6. This CDR3 spans 15 amino acids. Germline V CDR1 and CDR2: LGHNT, FRNRAP. Doses given second, at about 4 or about 12 weeks, were pooled. The chain couples TRBV12-5 to TRBJ2-3; TRBD1 matches at 7 bases. The sample here was peripheral blood, taken 28 days after the second AZD1222 dose. This clonotype was sampled from an adult who received the AZD1222 COVID-19 vaccine. CDR3 in amino acids: CASGSDRASTDTQYF. For the CDR3, the DNA is TGTGCTAGTGGAAGTGACAGGGCTAGCACAGATACGCAGTATTTT.